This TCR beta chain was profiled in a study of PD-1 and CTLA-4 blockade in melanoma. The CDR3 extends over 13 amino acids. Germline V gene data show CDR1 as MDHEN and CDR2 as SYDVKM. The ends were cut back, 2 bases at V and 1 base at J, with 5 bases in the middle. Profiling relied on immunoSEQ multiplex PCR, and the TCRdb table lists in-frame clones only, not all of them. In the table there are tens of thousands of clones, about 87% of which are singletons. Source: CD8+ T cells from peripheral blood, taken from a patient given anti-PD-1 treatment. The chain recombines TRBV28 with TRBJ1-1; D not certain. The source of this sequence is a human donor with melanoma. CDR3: CASSLGSNTEAFF. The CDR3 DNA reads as TGTGCCAGCAGTTTAGGCTCGAACACTGAAGCTTTCTTT.